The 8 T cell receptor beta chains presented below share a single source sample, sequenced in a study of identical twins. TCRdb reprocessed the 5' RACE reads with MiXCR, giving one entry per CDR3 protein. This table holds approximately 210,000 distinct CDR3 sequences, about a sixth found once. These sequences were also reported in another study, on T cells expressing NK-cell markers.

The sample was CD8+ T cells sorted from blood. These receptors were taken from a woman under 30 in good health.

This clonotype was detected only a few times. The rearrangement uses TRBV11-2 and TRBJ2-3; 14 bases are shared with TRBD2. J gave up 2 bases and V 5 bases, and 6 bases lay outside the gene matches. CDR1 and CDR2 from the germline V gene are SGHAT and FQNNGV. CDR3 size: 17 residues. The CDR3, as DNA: TGTGCCAGCAGCCCGCGGGGACTAGCGGGGGACACAGATACGCAGTATTTT. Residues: CASSPRGLAGDTDTQYF.

The chain's CDR3 is CSVGGGVSYEQYF. In DNA form, the CDR3 reads TGCAGCGTGGGGGGGGGCGTCTCCTACGAGCAGTACTTC. The chain recombines TRBV29-1 with TRBJ2-7; weak D call: TRBD2 (7 bases). Per germline, CDR1 SQVTM and CDR2 ANQGSEA. V lost 6 bases, J lost 0 bases, and 12 bases lay in between. The CDR3 length is 13 residues.

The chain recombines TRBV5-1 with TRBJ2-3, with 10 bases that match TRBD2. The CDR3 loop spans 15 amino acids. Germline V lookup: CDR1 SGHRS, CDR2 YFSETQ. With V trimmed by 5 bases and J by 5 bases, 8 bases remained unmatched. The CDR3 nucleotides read TGCGCCAGCAGTCCAAGCGGGGGGGCCGGAGATACGCAGTATTTT. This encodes CASSPSGGAGDTQYF.

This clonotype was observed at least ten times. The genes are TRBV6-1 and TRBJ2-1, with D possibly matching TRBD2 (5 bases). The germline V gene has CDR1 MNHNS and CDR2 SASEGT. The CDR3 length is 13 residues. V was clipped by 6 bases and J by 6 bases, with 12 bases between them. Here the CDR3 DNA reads TGTGCCAGCAGCCCCGGCGGGCTCAATGAGCAGTTCTTC. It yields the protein CASSPGGLNEQFF.

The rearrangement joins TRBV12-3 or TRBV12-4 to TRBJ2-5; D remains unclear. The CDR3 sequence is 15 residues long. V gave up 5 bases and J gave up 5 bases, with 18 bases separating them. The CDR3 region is CASSPEIPPRETQYF. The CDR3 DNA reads TGTGCCAGCAGTCCCGAGATTCCTCCGAGGGAGACCCAGTACTTC.

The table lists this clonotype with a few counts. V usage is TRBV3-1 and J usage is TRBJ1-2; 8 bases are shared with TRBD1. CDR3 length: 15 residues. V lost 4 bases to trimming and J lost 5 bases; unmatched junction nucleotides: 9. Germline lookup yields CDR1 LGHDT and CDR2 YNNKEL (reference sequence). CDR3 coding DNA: TGTGCCAGCAGCCCCGGACAGGGACTGCTTTATGGCTACACCTTC. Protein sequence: CASSPGQGLLYGYTF.

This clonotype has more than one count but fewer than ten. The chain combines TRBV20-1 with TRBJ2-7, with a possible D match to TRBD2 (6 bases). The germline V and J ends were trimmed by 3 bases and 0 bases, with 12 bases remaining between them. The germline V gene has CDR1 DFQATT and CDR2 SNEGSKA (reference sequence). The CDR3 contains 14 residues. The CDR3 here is CSASKEGSSYEQYF. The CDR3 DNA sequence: TGCAGTGCTAGTAAGGAGGGTTCCTCCTACGAGCAGTACTTC.

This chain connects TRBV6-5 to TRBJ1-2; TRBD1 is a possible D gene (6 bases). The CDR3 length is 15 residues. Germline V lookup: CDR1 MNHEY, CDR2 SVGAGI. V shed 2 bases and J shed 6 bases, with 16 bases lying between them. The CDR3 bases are TGTGCCAGCAGTTACGTTCCAGGGGAATTTGATGGCTACACCTTC. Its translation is CASSYVPGEFDGYTF.